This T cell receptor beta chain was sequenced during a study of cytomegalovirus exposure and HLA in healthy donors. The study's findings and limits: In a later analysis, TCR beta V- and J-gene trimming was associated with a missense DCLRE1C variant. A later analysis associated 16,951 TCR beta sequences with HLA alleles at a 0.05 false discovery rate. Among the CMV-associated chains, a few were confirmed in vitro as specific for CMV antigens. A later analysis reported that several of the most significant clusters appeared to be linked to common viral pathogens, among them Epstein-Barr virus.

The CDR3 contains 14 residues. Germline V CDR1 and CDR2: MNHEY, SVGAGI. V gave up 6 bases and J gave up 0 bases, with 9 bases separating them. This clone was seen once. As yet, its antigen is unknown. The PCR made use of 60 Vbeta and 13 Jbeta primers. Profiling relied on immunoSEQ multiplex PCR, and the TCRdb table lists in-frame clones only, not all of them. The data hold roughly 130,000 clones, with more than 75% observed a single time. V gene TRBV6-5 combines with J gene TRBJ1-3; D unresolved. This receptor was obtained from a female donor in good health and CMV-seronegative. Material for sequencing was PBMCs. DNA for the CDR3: TGTGCCAGCAGGTCCACTGGCTCTGGAAACACCATATATTTT. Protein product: CASRSTGSGNTIYF.